This record concerns one T cell receptor (beta chain) sequence. The source of the sample is a study of cytotoxic CD8 clonotypes in ibrutinib-treated CLL. Turning to the study itself: On average, each sample had about 250,000 productive templates and 96,000 or so productive rearrangements.

The germline V and J ends were trimmed by 4 bases and 2 bases, with 8 bases remaining between them. The germline gives CDR1 KGHSH, CDR2 LQKENI. The CDR3 consists of 13 residues. Generated by immunoSEQ multiplex PCR, the TCRdb table keeps only in-frame clones and is missing some. The table records a few hundred thousand clones, almost 80% of them present only once. TCR beta libraries used 1.5 to 2 micrograms of DNA from cryopreserved PBMCs. The clonotype originates from a human donor with chronic lymphocytic leukemia. Sequences were derived from PBMCs, sampled before ibrutinib treatment. The V call is TRBV18, the J call TRBJ2-5; D is unclear. The CDR3 loop reads CASSLVGQETQYF. In DNA form, the CDR3 reads TGTGCCAGCTCACTGGTGGGACAAGAGACCCAGTACTTC.